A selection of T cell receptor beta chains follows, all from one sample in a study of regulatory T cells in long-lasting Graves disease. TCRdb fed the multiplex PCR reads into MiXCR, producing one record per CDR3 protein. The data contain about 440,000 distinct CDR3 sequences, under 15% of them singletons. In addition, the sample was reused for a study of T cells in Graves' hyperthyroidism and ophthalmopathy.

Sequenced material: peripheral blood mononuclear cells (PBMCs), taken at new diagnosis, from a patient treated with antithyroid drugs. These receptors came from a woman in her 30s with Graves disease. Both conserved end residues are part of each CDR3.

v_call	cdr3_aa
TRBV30	CAWSVQFRGLESYNEQFF
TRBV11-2	CASSTTGGSYEQFF
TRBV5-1	CASSLVWGGSGNTEAFF
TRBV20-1	CSAREGPGTRDEQYF
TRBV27	CASRGRGVGYCGYTF
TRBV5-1	CASSAGTGGWNTEAFF
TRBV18	CASSRLAGVETQYF
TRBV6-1	CASGLAGRDTQYF
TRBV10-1	CASRGDRGYNEQFF
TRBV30	CAWSEGGIAEKLFF
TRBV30	CAWTGQTSNTEAFF
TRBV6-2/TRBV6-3	CASKTGTGDTDTQYF
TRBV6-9	CASSYSGSNTEAFF
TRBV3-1	CASSSPGSPQHF
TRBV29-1	CSAQDYYGYTF
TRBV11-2	CASSLGSGYTYEQYF
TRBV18	CASSLGATTDTQYF
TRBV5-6	CASSLDQGGYEKLFF
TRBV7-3	CASSPSVLGGELFF
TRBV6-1	CASTTPGTNEKLFF
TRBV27	CASTPSPSGVGYSGELFF
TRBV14	CASSRQAGETQYF
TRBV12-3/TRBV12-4	CASSPDRTGGYEQYF
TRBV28	CASSYPGGFYEQYF
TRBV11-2	CASRTGPTDSPLHF
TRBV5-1	CASTLDLGGTNEQFF
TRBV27	CASSRAAANEKLFF
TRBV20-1	CSARELAGVYEQYF
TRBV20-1	CSASILAGTRGEQFF
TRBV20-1	CSARDFGTYNEQFF
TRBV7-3	CASSLFDSDTQYF
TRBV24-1	CATSDPGARGYNEQFF
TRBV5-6	CASSLGPNSGYGYTF
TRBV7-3	CASSPTGASGISEQFF
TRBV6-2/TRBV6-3	CASSEGGGNEQFF
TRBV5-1	CASSLEVGGTDTQYF
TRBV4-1	CASSQVLITDTQYF
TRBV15	CATSSRERVFSYEQYF
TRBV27	CASSSKPGGFGNEQFF
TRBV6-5	CASSFDRRNEKLFF
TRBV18	CAIKVQGASETQYF
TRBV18	CASSRVPSAAGDLNEQFF
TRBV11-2	CASSLLIEQYF
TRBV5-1	CASSLEGFTDTQYF
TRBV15	CATSGSNQPQHF
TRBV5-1	CASERGQLTDTQYF
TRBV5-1	CASSSGKEAFF
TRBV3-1	CASSLKDYEQYF
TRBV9	CASSVPEGASYNEQFF
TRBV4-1	CASSQPSQETQYF
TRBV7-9	CASSLGGGAFQPQHF
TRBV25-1	CASSPRTSRGELFF
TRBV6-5	CASSYGAGAKNIQYF
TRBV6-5	CASSSTGLAVSYNEQFF
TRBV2	CASSSTGTGNIQYF